These T cell receptor beta chains were read from a single sample in a study of PD-L1 blockade in urothelial cancer. The table came from immunoSEQ multiplex PCR; TCRdb's copy has only in-frame clones and leaves some out. The data show fewer than 50,000 clones, about 90% seen once. The sequences come from PBMCs, collected around atezolizumab (anti-PD-L1) treatment. These receptors all stem from a man aged 60 to 69 with urothelial cancer. The CDR3 runs from the conserved cysteine through the conserved F or W. Fields, in order: CDR3 DNA, CDR3 protein, D gene, clone size, V gene, J gene. A D gene is named only where the DNA matches it firmly. Not every row has a clone size; where given, it reads once, few, many or a size class.

CDR3nt: TGTGCCAGCAGCTACCCAGGGGGGACTGAAGCTTTCTTT
CDR3aa: CASSYPGGTEAFF
d_gene: TRBD1
abundance: NA
v_gene: TRBV11-1
j_gene: TRBJ1-1

CDR3nt: TGCGCCAGCAGCTTGAATGGGGGGAACGGCAATGAGCAGTTCTTC
CDR3aa: CASSLNGGNGNEQFF
d_gene: NA
abundance: NA
v_gene: TRBV5-1
j_gene: TRBJ2-1

CDR3nt: TGTGCCAGCAGTTACTCGGAGAACCGAAAGGAGCAGTTCTTC
CDR3aa: CASSYSENRKEQFF
d_gene: NA
abundance: NA
v_gene: TRBV6-6
j_gene: TRBJ2-1

CDR3nt: TGTGCCAGCAGCCTGACAGGGACGAATTCACCCCTCCACTTT
CDR3aa: CASSLTGTNSPLHF
d_gene: TRBD1
abundance: NA
v_gene: TRBV4-2
j_gene: TRBJ1-6

CDR3nt: TGCAGCGTCACTCTTCTCGCCACTGAAGCTTTCTTT
CDR3aa: CSVTLLATEAFF
d_gene: NA
abundance: once
v_gene: TRBV29-1
j_gene: TRBJ1-1

CDR3nt: TGTGCCAGCAGCTTAGAAGGGAGCTCCTACAATGAGCAGTTCTTC
CDR3aa: CASSLEGSSYNEQFF
d_gene: NA
abundance: NA
v_gene: TRBV11-3
j_gene: TRBJ2-1

CDR3nt: TGTGCCAGTAGTGCCTCGGGAGCCTACCAAGAGACCCAGTACTTC
CDR3aa: CASSASGAYQETQYF
d_gene: NA
abundance: once
v_gene: TRBV19
j_gene: TRBJ2-5

CDR3nt: TGTGCCAGTAGTACTCGGACAGGGATTGTTTCACCCCTCCACTTT
CDR3aa: CASSTRTGIVSPLHF
d_gene: TRBD1
abundance: NA
v_gene: TRBV19
j_gene: TRBJ1-6

CDR3nt: TGTGCCAGCAGCCAAGAACTCCCTGCTAGCGGGCTTAGCACAGATACGCAGTATTTT
CDR3aa: CASSQELPASGLSTDTQYF
d_gene: TRBD2
abundance: NA
v_gene: TRBV4-2
j_gene: TRBJ2-3

CDR3nt: TGTGCCAGCTCACCCAGTCAGGGGTACAGAGATACGCAGTATTTT
CDR3aa: CASSPSQGYRDTQYF
d_gene: NA
abundance: NA
v_gene: TRBV18
j_gene: TRBJ2-3

CDR3nt: TGTGCCAGCTCACCACCGACCTTAGGCTCCCGGGGGACCCAGTACTTC
CDR3aa: CASSPPTLGSRGTQYF
d_gene: NA
abundance: NA
v_gene: TRBV18
j_gene: TRBJ2-5

CDR3nt: TGTGCCAGCAGCTTAGAGTTCAGAAATCAGCCCCAGCATTTT
CDR3aa: CASSLEFRNQPQHF
d_gene: NA
abundance: NA
v_gene: TRBV7-8
j_gene: TRBJ1-5

CDR3nt: TGTGCCAGTAGTATCGACAAGGGGTTGGGCTATGGCTACACCTTC
CDR3aa: CASSIDKGLGYGYTF
d_gene: NA
abundance: NA
v_gene: TRBV19
j_gene: TRBJ1-2

CDR3nt: TGTGCCAGCAGTTTACCGGGACAGGTATACAATGAGCAGTTCTTC
CDR3aa: CASSLPGQVYNEQFF
d_gene: TRBD1
abundance: once
v_gene: TRBV28
j_gene: TRBJ2-1

CDR3nt: TGCAGCGTCGGACAGGTAGCGGATCAGCCCCAGCATTTT
CDR3aa: CSVGQVADQPQHF
d_gene: TRBD1
abundance: NA
v_gene: TRBV29-1
j_gene: TRBJ1-5

CDR3nt: TGTGCCAGCGGTTACCGCTGGGGCGGAAGTGTTAACTATGGCTACACCTTC
CDR3aa: CASGYRWGGSVNYGYTF
d_gene: NA
abundance: NA
v_gene: TRBV12-1
j_gene: TRBJ1-2

CDR3nt: TGTGCCAGCAGCGTAAGTCGGAGGCGGGGGAGAGGTGGGGAGCTGTTTTTT
CDR3aa: CASSVSRRRGRGGELFF
d_gene: TRBD2
abundance: NA
v_gene: TRBV9
j_gene: TRBJ2-2

CDR3nt: TGTGCCAGCAGCTTATTGGTCACGGGCACCGGGGAGCTGTTTTTT
CDR3aa: CASSLLVTGTGELFF
d_gene: NA
abundance: NA
v_gene: TRBV7-6
j_gene: TRBJ2-2

CDR3nt: TGCAGCGCTCGATCTGGACAGGGACTTTCCTACAATGAGCAGTTCTTC
CDR3aa: CSARSGQGLSYNEQFF
d_gene: TRBD1
abundance: NA
v_gene: TRBV29-1
j_gene: TRBJ2-1

CDR3nt: TGTGCCAGCAGCTTCACAGGGGGCCGACTAGCTAACTATGGCTACACCTTC
CDR3aa: CASSFTGGRLANYGYTF
d_gene: TRBD1
abundance: NA
v_gene: TRBV7-2
j_gene: TRBJ1-2